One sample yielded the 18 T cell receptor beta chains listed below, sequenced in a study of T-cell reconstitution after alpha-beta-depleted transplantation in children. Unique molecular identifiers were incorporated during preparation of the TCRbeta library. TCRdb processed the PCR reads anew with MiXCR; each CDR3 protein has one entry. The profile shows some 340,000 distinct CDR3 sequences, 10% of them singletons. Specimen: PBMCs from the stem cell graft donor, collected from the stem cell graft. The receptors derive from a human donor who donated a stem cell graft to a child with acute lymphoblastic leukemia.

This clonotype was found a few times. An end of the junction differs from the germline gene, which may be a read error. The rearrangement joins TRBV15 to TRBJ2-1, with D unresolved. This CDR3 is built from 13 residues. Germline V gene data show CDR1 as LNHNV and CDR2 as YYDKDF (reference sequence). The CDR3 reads CATSTSSDNEQFF. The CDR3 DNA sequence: TGTGCCACCAGCACCTCCTCCGACAATGAGCAGTTCTTC.

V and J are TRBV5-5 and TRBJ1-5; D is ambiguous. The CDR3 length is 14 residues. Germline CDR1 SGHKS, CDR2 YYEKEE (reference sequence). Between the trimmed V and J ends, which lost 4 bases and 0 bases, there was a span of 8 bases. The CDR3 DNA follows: TGTGCCAGCAGCCGGTTGAATAGCAATCAGCCCCAGCATTTT. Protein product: CASSRLNSNQPQHF. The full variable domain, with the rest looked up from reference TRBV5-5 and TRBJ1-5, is DAGVTQSPTHLIKTRGQQVTLRCSPISGHKSVSWYQQVLGQGPQFIFQYYEKEERGRGNFPDRFSARQFPNYSSELNVNALLLGDSALYLCASSRLNSNQPQHFGDGTRLSIL.

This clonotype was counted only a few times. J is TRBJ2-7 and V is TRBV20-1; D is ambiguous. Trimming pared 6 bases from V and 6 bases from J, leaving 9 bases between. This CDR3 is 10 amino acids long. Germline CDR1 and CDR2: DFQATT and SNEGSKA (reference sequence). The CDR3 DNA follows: TGCAGTGCCACGGACGGCGAGCAGTACTTC. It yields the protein CSATDGEQYF.

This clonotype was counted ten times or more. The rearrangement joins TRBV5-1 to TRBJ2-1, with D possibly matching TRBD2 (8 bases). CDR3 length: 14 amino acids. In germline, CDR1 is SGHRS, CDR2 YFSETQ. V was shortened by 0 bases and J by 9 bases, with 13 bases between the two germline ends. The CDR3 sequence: CASSLVSGDSEQFF. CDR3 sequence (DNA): TGCGCCAGCAGCTTGGTTAGCGGGGACAGTGAGCAGTTCTTC.

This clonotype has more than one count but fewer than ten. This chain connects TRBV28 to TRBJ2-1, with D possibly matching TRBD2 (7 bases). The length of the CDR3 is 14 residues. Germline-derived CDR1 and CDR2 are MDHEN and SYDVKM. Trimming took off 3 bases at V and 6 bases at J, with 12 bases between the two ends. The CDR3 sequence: CASSFRGALNEQFF. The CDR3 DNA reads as TGTGCCAGCAGTTTTCGGGGGGCCCTCAATGAGCAGTTCTTC.

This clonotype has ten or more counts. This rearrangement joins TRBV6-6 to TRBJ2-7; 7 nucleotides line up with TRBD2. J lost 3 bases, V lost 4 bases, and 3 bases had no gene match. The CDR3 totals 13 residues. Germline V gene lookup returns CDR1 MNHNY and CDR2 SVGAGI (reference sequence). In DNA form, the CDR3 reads TGTGCCAGCAGTTCGACTAGCAGCTACGAGCAGTACTTC. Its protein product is CASSSTSSYEQYF.

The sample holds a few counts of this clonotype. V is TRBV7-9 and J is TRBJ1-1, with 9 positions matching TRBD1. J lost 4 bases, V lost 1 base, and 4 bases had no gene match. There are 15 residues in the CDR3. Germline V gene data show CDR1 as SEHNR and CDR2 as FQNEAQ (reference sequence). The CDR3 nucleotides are TGTGCCAGCAGCTTAGGACAGGGGGTAGCCACTGAAGCTTTCTTT. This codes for CASSLGQGVATEAFF.

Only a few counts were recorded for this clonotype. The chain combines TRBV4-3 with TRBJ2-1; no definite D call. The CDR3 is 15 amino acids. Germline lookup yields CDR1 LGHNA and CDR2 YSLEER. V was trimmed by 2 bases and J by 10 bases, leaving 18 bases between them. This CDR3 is CASSQYGTDLKEQFF. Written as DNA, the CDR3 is TGCGCCAGCAGCCAATATGGCACGGATCTTAAGGAGCAGTTCTTC.

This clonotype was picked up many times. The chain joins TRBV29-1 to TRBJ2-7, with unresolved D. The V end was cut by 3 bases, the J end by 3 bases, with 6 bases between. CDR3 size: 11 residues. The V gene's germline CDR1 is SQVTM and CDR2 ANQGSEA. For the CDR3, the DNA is TGCAGCGTTGATCAGGACTACGAGCAGTACTTC. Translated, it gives CSVDQDYEQYF.

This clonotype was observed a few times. CDR3 region: CSVEAGQGTDTQYF. CDR3 nucleotides: TGCAGCGTTGAAGCTGGACAGGGCACAGATACGCAGTATTTT. The chain combines TRBV29-1 with TRBJ2-3, with 7 positions matching TRBD1. Trimming took 1 base from V and 1 from J; bases not matched to a gene: 2. The germline gives CDR1 SQVTM, CDR2 ANQGSEA. The CDR3 extends over 14 amino acids.

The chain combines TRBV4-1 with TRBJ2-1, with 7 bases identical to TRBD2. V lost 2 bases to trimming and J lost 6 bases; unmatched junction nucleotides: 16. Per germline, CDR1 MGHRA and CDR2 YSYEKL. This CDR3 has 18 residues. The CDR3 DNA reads TGCGCCAGCAGCCAACACTCGCAAAAGCGGGATCCGGGCAATGAGCAGTTCTTC. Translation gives CASSQHSQKRDPGNEQFF.

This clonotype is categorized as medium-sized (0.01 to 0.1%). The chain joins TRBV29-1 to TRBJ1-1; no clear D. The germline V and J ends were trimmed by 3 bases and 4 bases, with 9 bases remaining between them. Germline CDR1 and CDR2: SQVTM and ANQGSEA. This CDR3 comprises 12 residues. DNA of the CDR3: TGCAGCGTTGAGGAGGGTCCCACTGAAGCTTTCTTT. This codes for CSVEEGPTEAFF.

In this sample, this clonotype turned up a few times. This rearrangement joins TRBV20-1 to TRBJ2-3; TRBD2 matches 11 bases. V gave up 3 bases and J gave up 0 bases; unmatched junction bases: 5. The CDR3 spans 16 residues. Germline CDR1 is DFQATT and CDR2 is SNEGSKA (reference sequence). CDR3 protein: CSASRLAGYSTDTQYF. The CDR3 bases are TGCAGTGCTAGCAGACTAGCGGGATATAGCACAGATACGCAGTATTTT.

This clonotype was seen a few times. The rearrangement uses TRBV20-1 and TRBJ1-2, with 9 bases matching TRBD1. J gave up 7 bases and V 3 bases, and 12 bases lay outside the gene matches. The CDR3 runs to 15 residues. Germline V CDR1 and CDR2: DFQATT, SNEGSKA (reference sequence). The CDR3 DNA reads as TGCAGTGCTAGGCGGGACAGGGTGGTCTGCGTTGGCTACACCTTC. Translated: CSARRDRVVCVGYTF.

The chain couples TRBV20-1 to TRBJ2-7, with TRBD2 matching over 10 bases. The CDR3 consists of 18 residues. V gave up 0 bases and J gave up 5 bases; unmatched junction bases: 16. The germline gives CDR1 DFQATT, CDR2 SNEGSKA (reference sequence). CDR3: CSARDHLEREGLVHEQYF. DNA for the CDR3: TGCAGTGCTAGAGACCATCTTGAGCGGGAGGGCCTTGTCCACGAGCAGTACTTC.

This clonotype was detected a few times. The CDR3 DNA follows: TGCGCCAGCAGCCAAGGCATGGGGGTCCCTCTGGACCAGTACTTC. It translates to CASSQGMGVPLDQYF. The V and J genes are TRBV4-1 and TRBJ2-5, with D perhaps matching TRBD1 or TRBD2 (5 bases each). Germline CDR1 and CDR2: MGHRA and YSYEKL. V was clipped by 1 base and J by 10 bases, with 19 bases between them. The CDR3 runs to 15 residues.

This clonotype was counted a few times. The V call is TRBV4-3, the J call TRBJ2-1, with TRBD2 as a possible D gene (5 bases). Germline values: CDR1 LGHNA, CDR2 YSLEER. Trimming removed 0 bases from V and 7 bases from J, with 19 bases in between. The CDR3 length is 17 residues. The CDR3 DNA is TGCGCCAGCAGCCAAGATCTCTACTATGGAGGAGAAAATGAGCAGTTCTTC. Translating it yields CASSQDLYYGGENEQFF.

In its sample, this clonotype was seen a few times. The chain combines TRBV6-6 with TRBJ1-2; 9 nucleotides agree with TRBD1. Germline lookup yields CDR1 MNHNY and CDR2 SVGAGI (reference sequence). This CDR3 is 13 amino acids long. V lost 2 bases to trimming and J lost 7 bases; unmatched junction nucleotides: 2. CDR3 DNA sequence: TGTGCCAGCAGTTACCGGGACAGGGTTGGCTACACCTTC. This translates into CASSYRDRVGYTF.